Listed here is a single TCR beta chain. A few counts support this clonotype. There is no known antigen for this receptor. No qualities accompany the bases; no much larger clone lies one base away. The data derive from a study of human T cells and chemical hapten exposure (dated by TCRdb to the early 2020s). With regard to the full study: Libraries were combined into a pool for sequencing, and differences in TCR yield between samples came mainly from small differences in library volumes within the pool. In alopecia patients, the study followed how the peripheral blood TCR repertoire changed in vivo over primary and secondary sensitization to diphenylcyclopropenone (DPC), a hapten. Each blood RNA sample was used to sequence both TCR alpha and TCR beta chains.

Beyond this particular receptor, the publication reports: No change with DPC sensitization was found in the number of TCRs above 1 in 1000 frequency, and no evidence of global repertoire structure alterations was found. After repeated subsampling, the strength of the expansion versus patch-test correlation and the threshold at which it became significant changed.

The germline V gene gives CDR1 as KGHSH and CDR2 as LQKENI. Taken from cysteine to phenylalanine, the CDR3 has 13 residues. Only the CDR3 DNA is retained, 39 bases long and in frame from the first base. V is reduced by 0 bases and J by 6 bases, leaving a spacing of 8 bases between them. Libraries were built with 5' RACE. Sequencing relied on an Illumina MiSeq. During library preparation, unique molecular identifiers were attached to individual cDNA molecules so that TCRs could be counted quantitatively and reproducibly. The source study handled its data this way. Samples had a median of roughly 99,000 TCRs, with a range from about 20,000 to 690,600. The Decombinator software suite was used to annotate V, J and CDR3 in the TCR reads. For PS versus PT1 abundance plots, all samples were subsampled to the same number of TCRs (28,000). Expanded TCRs were defined as absent before sensitization and observed at least eight times at the 2-week time point. The public reads were run again by TCRdb, first through fastp at Q25 and then through MiXCR, and only productive beta chains were kept. Under each unique CDR3 protein, matching rows form one entry showing the most common genes and DNA. The V and J calls reflect TCRdb's pipeline rather than the authors' work. The sample records roughly 120,000 distinct CDR3 sequences, roughly 18% of which are singletons. The ten largest account for around 2.7% of the sample.

Total RNA was isolated from unfractionated whole blood collected in Tempus Blood RNA tubes. About five healthy volunteers were used as TCR sequencing controls and were bled at day 0, 2 weeks and 6 weeks. Recombination joined TRBV18 with TRBJ1-2; no D gene is confidently identified. The clonotype was recovered from a human donor in good health. CDR3 reads: CASSPPWADGYTF. The nucleotides are TGTGCCAGCTCACCACCCTGGGCCGATGGCTACACCTTC.